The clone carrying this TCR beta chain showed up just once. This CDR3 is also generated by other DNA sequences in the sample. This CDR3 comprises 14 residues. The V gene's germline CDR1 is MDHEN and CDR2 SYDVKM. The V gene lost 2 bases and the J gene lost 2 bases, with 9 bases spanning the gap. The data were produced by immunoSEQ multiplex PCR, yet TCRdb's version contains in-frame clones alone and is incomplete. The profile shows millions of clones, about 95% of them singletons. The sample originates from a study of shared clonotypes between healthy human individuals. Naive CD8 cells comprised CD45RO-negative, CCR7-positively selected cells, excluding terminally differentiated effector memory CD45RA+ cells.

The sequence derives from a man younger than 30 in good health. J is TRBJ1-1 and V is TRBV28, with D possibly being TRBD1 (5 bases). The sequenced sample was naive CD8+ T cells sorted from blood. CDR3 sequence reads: CASSLRGLNTEAFF. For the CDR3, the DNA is TGTGCCAGCAGTTTAAGGGGCCTTAACACTGAAGCTTTCTTT.